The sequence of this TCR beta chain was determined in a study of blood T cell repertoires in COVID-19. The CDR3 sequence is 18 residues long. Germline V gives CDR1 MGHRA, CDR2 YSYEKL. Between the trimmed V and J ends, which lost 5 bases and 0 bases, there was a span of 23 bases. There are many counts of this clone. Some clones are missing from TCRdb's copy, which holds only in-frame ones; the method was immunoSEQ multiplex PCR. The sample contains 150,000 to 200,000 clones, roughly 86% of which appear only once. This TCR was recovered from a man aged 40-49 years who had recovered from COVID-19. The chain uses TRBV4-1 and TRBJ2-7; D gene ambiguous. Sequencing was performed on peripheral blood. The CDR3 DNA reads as TGCGCCAGCAGCAAGAGGTTCAAGGCCACCCCCGACTCCTACGAGCAGTACTTC. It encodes CASSKRFKATPDSYEQYF.